The 31 T cell receptor beta chains below were found in one sample sequenced in a study of regulatory T cells in long-lasting Graves disease. The sample's time point: newly diagnosed GD, antithyroid drugs for less than 3 months. TCR sequences were obtained from RNA taken from PBMCs. The authors built TCR beta libraries using iRepertoire HTBI primers and Arm-PCR of CDR3 regions. TCRdb ran MiXCR on the multiplex PCR reads and lists one entry per CDR3 protein. The sample shows under 450,000 distinct CDR3 sequences, around 16% of them seen only once. These same data were also listed under a study on T cells in Graves' hyperthyroidism and ophthalmopathy.

The sample was peripheral blood mononuclear cells (PBMCs), taken at new diagnosis, from a patient treated with antithyroid drugs. The receptors come from a woman aged 18-35 years with Graves disease.

This chain links TRBV5-6 with TRBJ1-1; unclear D gene. The V gene lost 3 bases and the J gene lost 5 bases, with 14 bases spanning the gap. Germline CDR1 and CDR2: SGHDT and YYEEEE. This CDR3 is 14 amino acids long. The CDR3 DNA reads as TGTGCCAGCAGCTCGGCGGGAGGAGGGACTGAAGCTTTCTTT. It is translated as CASSSAGGGTEAFF. Drawing the rest from reference TRBV5-6 and TRBJ1-1, the complete variable domain is DAGVTQSPTHLIKTRGQQVTLRCSPKSGHDTVSWYQQALGQGPQFIFQYYEEEERQRGNFPDRFSGHQFPNYSSELNVNALLLGDSALYLCASSSAGGGTEAFFGQGTRLTVV.

This clonotype was seen many times. This chain connects TRBV6-5 to TRBJ1-5; D perhaps matches TRBD1 (6 bases). Per the germline V gene, CDR1 is MNHEY and CDR2 is SVGAGI. The V gene lost 2 bases and the J gene lost 4 bases, with 9 bases spanning the gap. The CDR3 totals 14 residues. CDR3 sequence reads: CASSYRGQNQPQHF. CDR3 nucleotides: TGTGCCAGCAGTTACCGCGGACAGAATCAGCCCCAGCATTTT.

This clonotype was observed at least ten times. The chain is built from TRBV3-1 and TRBJ2-1; D ambiguous. This CDR3 is 12 amino acids long. Germline assignment: CDR1 LGHDT and CDR2 YNNKEL (reference sequence). Trimming took off 2 bases at V and 7 bases at J, with 6 bases between the two ends. The CDR3 sequence: CASSQMGNEQFF. The DNA for the CDR3 is TGTGCCAGCAGCCAAATGGGAAATGAGCAGTTCTTC.

The V gene is TRBV11-2, the J gene TRBJ1-5, with D unresolved. V was trimmed by 0 bases and J by 2 bases, leaving 5 bases between them. Germline V lookup: CDR1 SGHAT, CDR2 FQNNGV. The CDR3 spans 14 residues. CDR3: CASSLELGNQPQHF. The CDR3 region has the DNA TGTGCCAGCAGCTTAGAATTAGGCAATCAGCCCCAGCATTTT.

The V and J genes are TRBV28 and TRBJ2-7, with 9 positions matching TRBD1. Per the germline V gene, CDR1 is MDHEN and CDR2 is SYDVKM. The CDR3 contains 14 residues. The junction had 6 bases not matched to a gene; V was cut back by 6 bases and J by 3 bases. The CDR3 is CASRDPGQGYEQYF. DNA for the CDR3: TGTGCCAGCAGGGACCCGGGACAGGGCTACGAGCAGTACTTC.

The V call is TRBV10-1, the J call TRBJ1-6; 7 bases match TRBD1. J gave up 10 bases and V 8 bases, and 14 bases lay outside the gene matches. The CDR3 has 15 residues. Germline loops: CDR1 WNHNN, CDR2 SYGVQD (reference sequence). The CDR3 loop reads CASLDPHRGLSPLHF. The CDR3 nucleotides read TGCGCCAGCCTCGACCCCCACAGGGGACTCTCACCCCTCCACTTT.

This clonotype came up a few times. The chain combines TRBV9 with TRBJ1-4, with a tentative D call TRBD1 (5 bases). This CDR3 has 16 residues. Germline V gene sequence: CDR1 SGDLS, CDR2 YYNGEE. The V and J ends lost 4 bases and 3 bases respectively, with 16 bases between them. CDR3 protein: CASSLSAGVANEKLFF. The CDR3 DNA sequence: TGTGCCAGCAGCCTCTCGGCGGGGGTCGCTAATGAAAAACTGTTTTTT.

At least ten counts were recorded for this clonotype. The chain uses TRBV30 and TRBJ2-1; TRBD1 matches 9 bases. Unmatched junction bases numbered 5, after V lost 2 bases and J lost 6 bases. This CDR3 is built from 14 residues. Germline-derived CDR1 and CDR2 are GTSNPN and SVGIG (reference sequence). This chain's CDR3 is CAWSYRGLSNEQFF. The CDR3, as DNA: TGTGCCTGGAGTTACAGGGGGCTCAGCAATGAGCAGTTCTTC.

The sample holds many counts of this clonotype. The chain joins TRBV2 to TRBJ2-5, with 10 bases lining up with TRBD1. Germline V gives CDR1 SNHLY, CDR2 FYNNEI. This CDR3 spans 16 amino acids. The V gene end was trimmed by 2 bases and the J gene end by 2 bases; junction bases not matched to a gene: 5. The CDR3 nucleotides read TGTGCCAGCAGTGAAAGCTTGGGACAGGGGCAAGAGACCCAGTACTTC. Amino acids: CASSESLGQGQETQYF.

This clonotype was picked up many times. The V and J genes are TRBV2 and TRBJ2-2; D is ambiguous. The V gene lost 3 bases and the J gene lost 0 bases, with 8 bases spanning the gap. This CDR3 has 15 amino acids. From germline, CDR1 is SNHLY and CDR2 FYNNEI. The CDR3 region is CASSEEQPNTGELFF. The CDR3 nucleotides are TGTGCCAGCAGTGAGGAACAGCCGAACACCGGGGAGCTGTTTTTT.

This clonotype came up many times. The chain carries TRBV27 and TRBJ1-1; a weak D match, TRBD1 (5 bases). The CDR3 is made up of 13 amino acids. The germline CDR1 and CDR2 sequences are MNHEY and SMNVEV (reference sequence). V was clipped by 0 bases and J by 6 bases, with 8 bases between them. The CDR3 nucleotides are TGTGCCAGCAGTTTATCTGGGGGGGCTGAAGCTTTCTTT. Translated, it gives CASSLSGGAEAFF.

This rearrangement joins TRBV20-1 to TRBJ1-4; 11 bases are a match to TRBD1. Germline V gene data show CDR1 as DFQATT and CDR2 as SNEGSKA (reference sequence). V dropped 5 bases and J dropped 7; count of bases not matched to a gene: 12. The CDR3 is 16 residues long. CDR3 sequence: CSAGEGQGALIEKLFF. The CDR3 DNA follows: TGCAGTGCTGGGGAAGGACAGGGGGCGCTTATTGAAAAACTGTTTTTT.

This clonotype was picked up a small number of times. The rearrangement uses TRBV4-1 and TRBJ2-1; unclear D gene. This CDR3 contains 17 residues. CDR1 MGHRA and CDR2 YSYEKL come from the germline V gene. V gave up 1 base and J gave up 0 bases, with 13 bases separating them. As DNA, the CDR3 is TGCGCCAGCAGCCAAGGGTTGGTGGTATCCTCCTACAATGAGCAGTTCTTC. Translating it yields CASSQGLVVSSYNEQFF.

This clonotype was picked up a small number of times. The CDR3 region is CASSLMGTGYEKLFF. The CDR3 nucleotides are TGTGCCAGCAGCCTAATGGGGACAGGGTATGAAAAACTGTTTTTT. The genes are TRBV5-6 and TRBJ1-4; 9 bases align to TRBD1. Losses at the gene ends were 4 bases for V and 6 bases for J; bases not matched to a gene: 7. Germline V gene sequence: CDR1 SGHDT, CDR2 YYEEEE. The CDR3 covers 15 residues. The full variable domain, completed using reference TRBV5-6 and TRBJ1-4, is DAGVTQSPTHLIKTRGQQVTLRCSPKSGHDTVSWYQQALGQGPQFIFQYYEEEERQRGNFPDRFSGHQFPNYSSELNVNALLLGDSALYLCASSLMGTGYEKLFFGSGTQLSVL.

This clonotype came up many times. The chain has TRBV20-1 and TRBJ1-6; perhaps TRBD1 as D (5 bases). V was cut by 0 bases and J by 10 bases, with 16 bases left in between. Per the germline V gene, CDR1 is DFQATT and CDR2 is SNEGSKA (reference sequence). The CDR3 contains 15 residues. As DNA, the CDR3 is TGCAGTGCTAGAGACCCTTTCGCAGGGCCCTCACCCCTCCACTTT. Encoded protein: CSARDPFAGPSPLHF.

The sample holds many counts of this clonotype. The chain is built from TRBV7-9 and TRBJ2-7; D is ambiguous. CDR1 SEHNR and CDR2 FQNEAQ come from the germline V gene (reference sequence). Trimming pared 4 bases from V and 3 bases from J, leaving 13 bases between. The CDR3 has 14 residues. CDR3: CASSSGEASYEQYF. The CDR3 nucleotides read TGTGCCAGCAGCTCGGGCGAGGCCAGCTACGAGCAGTACTTC.

The chain is built from TRBV2 and TRBJ2-5, with 12 bases that match TRBD1. The CDR3 consists of 15 residues. Germline loops: CDR1 SNHLY, CDR2 FYNNEI. The ends lost 7 bases at V and 4 bases at J; junction bases unmatched: 7. The DNA for the CDR3 is TGTGCCAGCACTCGGGACAGGGGGCAGCGAGAGACCCAGTACTTC. Its protein is CASTRDRGQRETQYF.

This clonotype was seen only a few times. This chain joins TRBV5-1 and TRBJ1-4, with D unclear. Between the trimmed V and J ends, which lost 0 bases and 8 bases, there was a span of 11 bases. CDR3 length: 14 amino acids. Per the germline V gene, CDR1 is SGHRS and CDR2 is YFSETQ. The CDR3 nucleotides read TGCGCCAGCAGCTTGGAAGTCCAAGGCGAAAAACTGTTTTTT. Residues: CASSLEVQGEKLFF. Supplemented by reference TRBV5-1 and TRBJ1-4, the full variable domain reads KAGVTQTPRYLIKTRGQQVTLSCSPISGHRSVSWYQQTPGQGLQFLFEYFSETQRNKGNFPGRFSGRQFSNSRSEMNVSTLELGDSALYLCASSLEVQGEKLFFGSGTQLSVL.

The chain combines TRBV5-1 with TRBJ2-7; TRBD1 matches 9 bases. In germline, CDR1 is SGHRS, CDR2 YFSETQ. The V segment lost 7 bases and the J segment 4 bases; nucleotides outside the gene matches: 12. The CDR3 loop spans 15 amino acids. CDR3 nucleotide sequence: TGCGCCAGCTATTCAACCGGGACAGGGCGATACGAGCAGTACTTC. The encoded protein is CASYSTGTGRYEQYF.

The chain employs TRBV19 and TRBJ2-4; D remains unclear. The V gene's germline CDR1 is LNHDA and CDR2 SQIVND (reference sequence). The V end lost 3 bases, the J end lost 0 bases, and 6 bases lay between the germline ends. This CDR3 region has 14 residues. The DNA for the CDR3 is TGTGCCAGTAGTATTGATCCAGCCAAAAACATTCAGTACTTC. Its protein product is CASSIDPAKNIQYF.

This clonotype came up many times. The genes are TRBV30 and TRBJ2-6, with D possibly matching TRBD1 (5 bases). This CDR3 spans 16 amino acids. V lost 2 bases and J 2 bases, leaving 13 bases between the germline ends. Germline V gene lookup returns CDR1 GTSNPN and CDR2 SVGIG (reference sequence). The CDR3, as DNA: TGTGCCTGGAGTCTCCAGGGAATCACTGGGGCCAACGTCCTGACTTTC. Translation gives CAWSLQGITGANVLTF.

This clonotype was detected a few times. The J gene is TRBJ1-1, the V gene TRBV18, with 10 bases fitting TRBD1. CDR1 and CDR2 from the germline V gene are KGHSH and LQKENI. With 2 bases clipped from V and 4 bases from J, the junction kept 10 bases outside the gene matches. CDR3 length equals 17 residues. CDR3 DNA sequence: TGTGCCAGCTCACCAGATAGGGGAGACAGGGGGCCCACTGAAGCTTTCTTT. Protein product: CASSPDRGDRGPTEAFF.

This sequence joins TRBV3-1 and TRBJ2-1; 14 bases agree with TRBD2. This CDR3 is 19 amino acids long. J was trimmed by 12 bases and V by 0 bases; bases with no gene match: 16. Germline V gene sequence: CDR1 LGHDT, CDR2 YNNKEL (reference sequence). CDR3 amino acids: CASSQDRLAGGLERGGQFF. The CDR3 DNA reads TGTGCCAGCAGCCAAGATAGACTAGCGGGAGGGCTCGAGCGGGGGGGGCAGTTCTTC.

The rearrangement joins TRBV20-1 to TRBJ2-3; D call uncertain. Germline V gene lookup returns CDR1 DFQATT and CDR2 SNEGSKA (reference sequence). CDR3 length: 15 residues. The V gene lost 6 bases and the J gene lost 2 bases, with 18 bases spanning the gap. The CDR3 DNA follows: TGCAGTGCCCCCCCGTCCACACTCTACACAGATACGCAGTATTTT. Protein product: CSAPPSTLYTDTQYF.

A word on this clonotype: Given a much more abundant clone one base away, this may be a read error. J is TRBJ2-5 and V is TRBV20-1, with a tentative D call TRBD2 (6 bases). V shed 5 bases and J shed 11 bases, with 27 bases lying between them. The CDR3 is made up of 15 amino acids. Germline CDR1 reads DFQATT; CDR2 reads SNEGSKA (reference sequence). This CDR3 is CSAGDSQLAYNEQYF. CDR3 DNA sequence: TGCAGTGCTGGGGACTCCCAGCTGGCCTACAATGAGCAGTACTTC.

This clonotype was recorded a few times. The chain recombines TRBV6-1 with TRBJ1-1, with D possibly matching TRBD1 (5 bases). Germline CDR1 MNHNS, CDR2 SASEGT. The CDR3 runs to 13 residues. Trimming took 6 bases from V and 3 from J, leaving 11 bases between them. Here the CDR3 DNA reads TGTGCCAGCAGCACGGTGGGGGACACTGAAGCTTTCTTT. The encoded protein is CASSTVGDTEAFF.

In its sample, this clonotype was seen a few times. This chain links TRBV6-1 with TRBJ2-1; 11 nucleotides agree with TRBD2. The CDR3 spans 15 residues. Germline CDR1 is MNHNS and CDR2 is SASEGT. The J segment lost 6 bases and the V segment lost 6 bases, leaving 7 bases of the junction unmatched. The CDR3 DNA sequence: TGTGCCAGCAGAAGACTAGCGGGATTTTCCAATGAGCAGTTCTTC. This codes for CASRRLAGFSNEQFF.

There are a few counts of this clonotype. The V gene is TRBV7-6, the J gene TRBJ2-2; D may match TRBD1 or TRBD2 (7 bases each). V was shortened by 5 bases and J by 0 bases, with 28 bases between the two germline ends. This CDR3 spans 21 amino acids. CDR1 is SGHVS and CDR2 is FNYEAQ in the germline V gene. This chain's CDR3 is CASSTRGLQGTRDPNTGELFF. The CDR3 DNA follows: TGTGCCAGCAGCACACGGGGACTACAGGGGACACGAGACCCGAACACCGGGGAGCTGTTTTTT.

For this clonotype: A much larger clone lies a single base off, so this may be a read error. The chain has TRBV11-2 and TRBJ1-4; TRBD1 matches at 7 bases. The CDR3 spans 13 residues. The germline CDR1 and CDR2 sequences are SGHAT and FQNNGV. Trimming took 5 bases from V and 6 from J; bases not matched to a gene: 3. The CDR3 loop is CASSTGQDEKLFF. CDR3 sequence (DNA): TGTGCCAGCAGCACCGGACAGGATGAAAAACTGTTTTTT.

This clonotype was picked up many times. The CDR3 region has the DNA TGTGCCAGCAGCTTAGTTCGGGCACTCGGTGAGCAGTTCTTC. Amino acids: CASSLVRALGEQFF. This chain links TRBV11-2 with TRBJ2-1; D gene ambiguous. Germline CDR1 SGHAT, CDR2 FQNNGV. The CDR3 consists of 14 residues. V gave up 1 base and J gave up 9 bases, with 13 bases separating them.

For this clonotype: This may come from a read error, since a much larger clone is one base off. The V call is TRBV20-1, the J call TRBJ1-2, with TRBD1 identical over 7 bases. The CDR3 is made up of 14 amino acids. J was trimmed by 6 bases and V by 5 bases; bases with no gene match: 12. Germline CDR1 reads DFQATT; CDR2 reads SNEGSKA (reference sequence). Written as DNA, the CDR3 is TGCAGTGCTGCCAGGGGGGGCCTCCTCCATGGCTACACCTTC. Translating gives CSAARGGLLHGYTF.